The 11 T cell receptor beta chains below come from one sample, sequenced in a study of early T cells in non-severe SARS-CoV-2 infection. Each CDR3 protein gets one entry after TCRdb re-called the 5' RACE reads with MiXCR. The sample records about 33,000 distinct CDR3 sequences, 5% being singletons. The sequenced material came from whole blood. Source of these receptors: an adult who was a healthcare worker with PCR-confirmed SARS-CoV-2 infection or an uninfected control (not recorded which).

This clonotype was counted at least ten times. The chain carries TRBV9 and TRBJ2-1; D unclear. Germline-derived CDR1 and CDR2 are SGDLS and YYNGEE. The CDR3 consists of 13 residues. V was pared by 1 base and J by 5 bases, with 7 bases between. The CDR3 loop reads CASSVPPNNEQFF. CDR3 nucleotide sequence: TGTGCCAGCAGCGTACCTCCTAACAATGAGCAGTTCTTC. Full variable domain (missing parts from reference TRBV9 and TRBJ2-1): DSGVTQTPKHLITATGQRVTLRCSPRSGDLSVYWYQQSLDQGLQFLIQYYNGEERAKGNILERFSAQQFPDLHSELNLSSLELGDSALYFCASSVPPNNEQFFGPGTRLTVL.

Comment on this clonotype: The junction differs from germline at one of its ends, possibly a read error. CDR3 loop: CVSSTRPDTQYF. The CDR3 region has the DNA TGTGTCAGCAGTACTAGGCCCGATACGCAGTATTTT. V and J are TRBV4-2 and TRBJ2-3; possibly TRBD2 for D (5 bases). Looked up from germline, CDR1 is LGHNA and CDR2 is YNFKEQ. The CDR3 is 12 residues long.

The V gene is TRBV12-3 or TRBV12-4, the J gene TRBJ1-6, with D possibly TRBD1 on 6 matching bases. There are 13 residues in the CDR3. The ends were cut back, 5 bases at V and 10 bases at J, with 12 bases in the middle. The CDR3 loop reads CASSKGGGSPLHF. DNA for the CDR3: TGTGCCAGCAGTAAGGGGGGTGGATCACCCCTCCACTTT.

In its sample, this clonotype was seen many times. The chain combines TRBV7-7 with TRBJ2-2, with D perhaps being TRBD1 or TRBD2 (6 bases each). Germline V gives CDR1 SSHAT, CDR2 FNYEAQ (reference sequence). The CDR3 covers 13 residues. The CDR3 nucleotides are TGTGCTACGGCCCGGGGGCACGCCGGGGAGCTGTTTTTT. This encodes CATARGHAGELFF.

This clonotype occurred many times. The chain carries TRBV11-2 and TRBJ2-6; D not certain. This CDR3 is 13 amino acids long. The ends were cut back, 6 bases at V and 2 bases at J, with 5 bases in the middle. Per germline, CDR1 SGHAT and CDR2 FQNNGV. The CDR3: CASRTAGANVLTF. In nucleotides, the CDR3 is TGTGCCAGCAGGACGGCTGGGGCCAACGTCCTGACTTTC.

This clonotype appeared a few times. The chain combines TRBV6-4 with TRBJ2-2; a possible D gene is TRBD1 (6 bases). Germline loops: CDR1 MRHNA, CDR2 SNTAGT. The CDR3 runs 14 residues. V gave up 4 bases and J gave up 4 bases, with 10 bases separating them. CDR3 coding DNA: TGTGCCAGCAGTGGGGGGCCAACCACCGGGGAGCTGTTTTTT. This translates into CASSGGPTTGELFF.

This clonotype was found many times. The rearrangement joins TRBV6-2 or TRBV6-3 to TRBJ1-6; D ambiguous. The CDR3 extends over 15 amino acids. The V end was cut by 5 bases, the J end by 5 bases, with 13 bases between. The germline gives CDR1 MNHEY, CDR2 SVGEGT. CDR3 protein: CASSRVAGNNSPLHF. The CDR3 bases are TGTGCCAGCAGTAGAGTTGCAGGAAATAATTCACCCCTCCACTTT.

This clonotype was recorded at least ten times. The rearrangement links TRBV20-1 to TRBJ2-7; D remains unclear. The CDR3 extends over 13 amino acids. In germline, CDR1 is DFQATT, CDR2 SNEGSKA (reference sequence). Trimming took 0 bases from V and 7 from J, leaving 13 bases between them. The CDR3 DNA reads as TGCAGTGCTAGAGATAGGAGAAGTGGGGAGCAGTACTTC. Encoded protein: CSARDRRSGEQYF.

The table lists this clonotype with many counts. The gene calls are TRBV21-1 and TRBJ2-4; the table names TRBD1, a call not compared with the DNA. TRBV21-1 is classified as a pseudogene. The CDR3 loop spans 17 amino acids. This chain's CDR3 is CASSNRRGAVSKNIQYF. The DNA of the CDR3 is TGTGCCAGCAGCAATAGGCGGGGGGCCGTGTCCAAAAACATTCAGTACTTC.

This clonotype has at least ten counts. In DNA, the CDR3 is TGTGCCAGCGCTTATTCCGGTAGCTCCTATAATTCACCCCTCCACTTT. It is translated as CASAYSGSSYNSPLHF. This chain connects TRBV28 to TRBJ1-6; no clear D gene. The CDR3 sequence is 16 residues long. The ends were cut back, 8 bases at V and 0 bases at J, with 14 bases in the middle. The germline gives CDR1 MDHEN, CDR2 SYDVKM. The entire variable domain, with the rest obtained from reference TRBV28 and TRBJ1-6, is as follows: DVKVTQSSRYLVKRTGEKVFLECVQDMDHENMFWYRQDPGLGLRLIYFSYDVKMKEKGDIPEGYSVSREKKERFSLILESASTNQTSMYLCASAYSGSSYNSPLHFGNGTRLTVT.

Many counts were recorded for this clonotype. V and J are TRBV20-1 and TRBJ1-2, with 10 bases that match TRBD1. The germline gives CDR1 DFQATT, CDR2 SNEGSKA (reference sequence). The CDR3 sequence is 13 residues long. CDR3 sequence: CSTTSDRGRGYTF. CDR3 bases: TGCAGCACAACCTCGGACAGGGGGAGAGGCTACACCTTC.